This T cell receptor (beta chain) was obtained from a study of T cells after yellow fever vaccination. In this sample, this clonotype turned up many times. Universal primer sites and UMIs were introduced during 5'RACE template-switching synthesis of TCR cDNA. TCRdb re-called the 5' RACE reads through MiXCR, storing one row per CDR3 protein. The data contain a few hundred thousand distinct CDR3 sequences, roughly 4% of them seen just once; the ten biggest clones take up about 24%. This material consisted of PBMCs, taken 5 days after the yellow fever booster vaccination. The receptor was derived from a young man who received the YFV17D yellow fever vaccine.

The CDR3 here is CASSQDAAGNYGYTF. The DNA for the CDR3 is TGCGCCAGCAGCCAAGATGCAGCGGGGAACTATGGCTACACCTTC. The chain joins TRBV4-3 to TRBJ1-2; no definite D call. The germline CDR1 and CDR2 sequences are LGHNA and YSLEER. The CDR3 runs to 15 residues. Trimming shortened V by 0 bases and J by 2 bases, and 10 bases separated the two germline ends.